This T cell receptor beta chain stems from a study of regulatory T cells in long-lasting Graves disease. The CDR3 sequence is 12 residues long. Germline assignment: CDR1 LGHNT and CDR2 FRNRAP. Stated time point: newly diagnosed GD, antithyroid drugs for less than 3 months. PBMC RNA was the source of the TCR library. The patients included were those that came from an endocrinology department in Xi'an, China. Overall study results and limits: Persistent Graves' patients showed reduced TCR diversity versus newly diagnosed patients. Persistent disease was characterized by preferential usage of TRBV28, TRBJ1-2 and TRBJ2-5.

The authors built TCR beta libraries using iRepertoire HTBI primers and Arm-PCR of CDR3 regions. TCRdb ran MiXCR on the multiplex PCR reads and lists one entry per CDR3 protein. The sample records 400,000 to 550,000 distinct CDR3 sequences, roughly 17% being singletons. With regard to this clonotype: Its antigen is undetermined.

This sample also appeared in a second study, on T cells in Graves' hyperthyroidism and ophthalmopathy. This second report adds: RT-PCR in the first round (using the HTBI primer set) targeted the TCR CDR3.

The clonotype was recovered from a woman under 30 with Graves disease. The chain joins TRBV12-5 to TRBJ2-3; D is perhaps TRBD1 or TRBD2 (5 bases each). TRBJ2-5 matches the DNA end more closely, so the J call is doubtful. The sample consisted of peripheral blood mononuclear cells (PBMCs), taken at new diagnosis, from a patient treated with antithyroid drugs. CDR3 in DNA: TGTGCTAGTGGCCGGGACGCAGAGACCCAGTACTTC. Protein: CASGRDAETQYF.